This TCR beta chain was obtained from a study of CD8 T cells in Susac syndrome. The CDR3 extends over 15 amino acids. Germline CDR1 reads SGDLS; CDR2 reads YYNGEE. The ends lost 5 bases at V and 8 bases at J; junction bases unmatched: 10. Roughly 0.45 to 1 ug RNA was reverse transcribed with random hexamers. TCRdb analysed the immunoSEQ multiplex PCR reads with MiXCR anew, one entry per CDR3 protein. The top ten clones hold over 0.11% of a sample with roughly 150,000 distinct CDR3 sequences, 90% to 95% of them seen once. The gene calls are TRBV9 and TRBJ2-1; 10 nucleotides align to TRBD2. The sequence was obtained from a human donor in good health. What was sequenced was CD4+ T cells from PBMCs. This chain's CDR3 is CASSKSGGALDEQFF. In DNA, the CDR3 is TGTGCCAGCAGTAAAAGCGGGGGGGCCTTAGATGAGCAGTTCTTC.